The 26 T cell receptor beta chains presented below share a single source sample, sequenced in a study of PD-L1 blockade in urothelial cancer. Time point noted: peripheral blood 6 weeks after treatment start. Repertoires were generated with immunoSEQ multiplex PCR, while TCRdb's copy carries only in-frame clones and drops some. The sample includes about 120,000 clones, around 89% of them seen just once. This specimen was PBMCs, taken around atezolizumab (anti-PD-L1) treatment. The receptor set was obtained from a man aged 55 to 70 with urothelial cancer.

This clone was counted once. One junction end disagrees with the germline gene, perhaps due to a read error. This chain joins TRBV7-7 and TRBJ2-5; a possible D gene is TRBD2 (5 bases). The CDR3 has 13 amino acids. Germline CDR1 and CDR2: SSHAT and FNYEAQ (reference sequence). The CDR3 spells CASSTDSPETQYF. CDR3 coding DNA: TGTGCTAGCAGTACGGACTCACCAGAGACCCAGTACTTC. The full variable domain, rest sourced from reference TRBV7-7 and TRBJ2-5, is GAGVSQSPRYKVTKRGQDVTLRCDPISSHATLYWYQQALGQGPEFLTYFNYEAQPDKSGLPSDRFSAERPEGSISTLTIQRTEQRDSAMYRCASSTDSPETQYFGPGTRLLVL.

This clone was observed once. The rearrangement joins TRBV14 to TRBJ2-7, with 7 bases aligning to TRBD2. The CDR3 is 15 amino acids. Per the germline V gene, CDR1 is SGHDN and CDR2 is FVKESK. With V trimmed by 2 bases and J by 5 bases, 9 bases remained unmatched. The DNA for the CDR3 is TGTGCCAGCAGCCAATCGGGCGGGAGTACTAACGAGCAGTACTTC. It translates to CASSQSGGSTNEQYF.

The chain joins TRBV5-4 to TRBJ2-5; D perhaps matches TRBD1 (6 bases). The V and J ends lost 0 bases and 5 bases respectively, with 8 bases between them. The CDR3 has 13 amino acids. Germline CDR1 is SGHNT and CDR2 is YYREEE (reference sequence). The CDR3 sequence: CASSLVQGETQYF. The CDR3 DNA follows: TGTGCCAGCAGCTTGGTCCAGGGGGAGACCCAGTACTTC.

The CDR3, as DNA: TGTGCCAGCAGTGACGACAGGGGAGCTGAAGCTTTCTTT. Protein sequence: CASSDDRGAEAFF. The chain is built from TRBV28 and TRBJ1-1, with 8 bases lining up with TRBD1. In germline, CDR1 is MDHEN, CDR2 SYDVKM. CDR3 size: 13 residues. J lost 6 bases, V lost 5 bases, and 5 bases had no gene match. Full variable domain (rest looked up from reference TRBV28 and TRBJ1-1): DVKVTQSSRYLVKRTGEKVFLECVQDMDHENMFWYRQDPGLGLRLIYFSYDVKMKEKGDIPEGYSVSREKKERFSLILESASTNQTSMYLCASSDDRGAEAFFGQGTRLTVV.

CDR3 nucleotide sequence: TGTGCCAGCAGCTTAGTCGGACAGGGGGACGGTACTCGCGAGCAGTACTTC. It specifies CASSLVGQGDGTREQYF. The chain combines TRBV7-6 with TRBJ2-7; 10 nucleotides agree with TRBD1. The CDR3 loop spans 17 amino acids. With V trimmed by 1 base and J by 6 bases, 12 bases remained unmatched. Per the germline V gene, CDR1 is SGHVS and CDR2 is FNYEAQ.

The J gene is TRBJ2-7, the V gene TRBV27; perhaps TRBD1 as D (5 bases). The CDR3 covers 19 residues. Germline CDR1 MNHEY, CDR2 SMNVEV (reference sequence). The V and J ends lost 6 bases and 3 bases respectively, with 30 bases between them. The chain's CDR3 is CASRQRAGQATPRGYEQYF. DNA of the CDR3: TGTGCCAGCAGACAAAGGGCTGGACAAGCCACCCCTAGGGGCTACGAGCAGTACTTC.

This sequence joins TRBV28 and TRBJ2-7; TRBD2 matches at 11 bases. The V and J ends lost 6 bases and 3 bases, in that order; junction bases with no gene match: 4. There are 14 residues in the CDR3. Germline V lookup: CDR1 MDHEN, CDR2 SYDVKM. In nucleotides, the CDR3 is TGTGCCAGCAGCCGACTAGCGGGACGCTACGAGCAGTACTTC. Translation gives CASSRLAGRYEQYF.

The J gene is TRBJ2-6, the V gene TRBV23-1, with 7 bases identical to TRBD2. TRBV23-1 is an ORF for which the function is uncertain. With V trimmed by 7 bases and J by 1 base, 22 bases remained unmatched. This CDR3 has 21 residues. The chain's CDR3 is CASIVVCGGGIVSSGANVLTF. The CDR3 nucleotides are TGCGCCAGCATCGTCGTATGTGGGGGAGGGATTGTAAGTTCTGGGGCCAACGTCCTGACTTTC.

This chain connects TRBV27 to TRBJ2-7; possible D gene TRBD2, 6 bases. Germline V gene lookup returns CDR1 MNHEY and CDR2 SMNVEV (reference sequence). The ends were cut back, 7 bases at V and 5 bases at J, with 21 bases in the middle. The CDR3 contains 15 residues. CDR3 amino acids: CASTHWAGGSHEQYF. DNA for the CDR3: TGTGCCAGCACCCATTGGGCCGGGGGTAGCCACGAGCAGTACTTC.

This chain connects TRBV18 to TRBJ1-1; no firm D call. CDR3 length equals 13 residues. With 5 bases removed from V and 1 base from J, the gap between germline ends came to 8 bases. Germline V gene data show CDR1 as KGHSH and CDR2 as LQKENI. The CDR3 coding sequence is TGTGCCAGCTCATTCAACAGGAACACTGAAGCTTTCTTT. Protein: CASSFNRNTEAFF. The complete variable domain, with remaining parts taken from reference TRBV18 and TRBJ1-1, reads NAGVMQNPRHLVRRRGQEARLRCSPMKGHSHVYWYRQLPEEGLKFMVYLQKENIIDESGMPKERFSAEFPKEGPSILRIQQVVRGDSAAYFCASSFNRNTEAFFGQGTRLTVV.

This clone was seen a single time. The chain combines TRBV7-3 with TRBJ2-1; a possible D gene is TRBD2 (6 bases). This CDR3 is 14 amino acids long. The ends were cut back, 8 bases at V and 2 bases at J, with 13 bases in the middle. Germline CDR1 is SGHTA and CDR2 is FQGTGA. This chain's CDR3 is CASGVEGPYNEQFF. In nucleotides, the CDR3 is TGTGCCAGCGGAGTGGAGGGGCCCTACAATGAGCAGTTCTTC.

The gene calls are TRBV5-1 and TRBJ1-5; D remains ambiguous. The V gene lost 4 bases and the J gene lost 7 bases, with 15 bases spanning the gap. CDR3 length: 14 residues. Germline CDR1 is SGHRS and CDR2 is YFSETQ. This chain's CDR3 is CASSPESSLQPQHF. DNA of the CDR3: TGCGCCAGCAGCCCAGAATCCTCATTACAGCCCCAGCATTTT.

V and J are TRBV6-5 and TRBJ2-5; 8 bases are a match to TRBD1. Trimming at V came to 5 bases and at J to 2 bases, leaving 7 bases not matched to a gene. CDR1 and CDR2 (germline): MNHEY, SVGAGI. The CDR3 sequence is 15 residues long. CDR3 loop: CASSRGDRRQETQYF. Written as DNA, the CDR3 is TGTGCCAGCAGTAGGGGGGACAGGCGGCAAGAGACCCAGTACTTC.

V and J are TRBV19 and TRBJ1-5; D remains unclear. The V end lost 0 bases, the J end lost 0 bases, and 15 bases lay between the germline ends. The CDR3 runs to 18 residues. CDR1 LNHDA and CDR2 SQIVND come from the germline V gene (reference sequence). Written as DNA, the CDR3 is TGTGCCAGTAGTATAGATCTTAAAGGGAGTTATAGCAATCAGCCCCAGCATTTT. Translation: CASSIDLKGSYSNQPQHF.

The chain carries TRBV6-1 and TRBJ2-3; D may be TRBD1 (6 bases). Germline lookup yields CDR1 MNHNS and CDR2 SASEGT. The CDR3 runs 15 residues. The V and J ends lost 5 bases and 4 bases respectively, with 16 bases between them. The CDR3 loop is CASSLGQGPADTQYF. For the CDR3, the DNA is TGTGCCAGCAGTCTGGGACAAGGTCCCGCAGATACGCAGTATTTT.

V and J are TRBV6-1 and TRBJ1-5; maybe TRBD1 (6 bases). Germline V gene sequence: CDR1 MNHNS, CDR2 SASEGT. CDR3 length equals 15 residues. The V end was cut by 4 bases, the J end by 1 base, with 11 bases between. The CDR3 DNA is TGTGCCAGCAGTGGGGGGCTGGCGAGCAATCAGCCCCAGCATTTT. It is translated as CASSGGLASNQPQHF.

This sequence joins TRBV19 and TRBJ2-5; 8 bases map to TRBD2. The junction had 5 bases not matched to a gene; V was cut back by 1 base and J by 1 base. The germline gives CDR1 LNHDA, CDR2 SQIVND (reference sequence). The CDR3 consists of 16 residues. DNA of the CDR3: TGTGCCAGTAGTATAGGAGTCCTAGCGGGCCAAGAGACCCAGTACTTC. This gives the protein CASSIGVLAGQETQYF.

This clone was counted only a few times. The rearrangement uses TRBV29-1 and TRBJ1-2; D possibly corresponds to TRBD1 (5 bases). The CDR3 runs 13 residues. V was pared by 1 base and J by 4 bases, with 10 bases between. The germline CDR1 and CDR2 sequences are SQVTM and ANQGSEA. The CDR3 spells CSVEVGAVYGYTF. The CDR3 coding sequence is TGCAGCGTTGAAGTAGGGGCAGTCTATGGCTACACCTTC.

The CDR3 loop is CASSFGRGASTDTQYF. CDR3 bases: TGTGCCAGCAGCTTTGGGCGGGGGGCCAGCACAGATACGCAGTATTTT. The chain carries TRBV11-2 and TRBJ2-3; 8 nucleotides agree with TRBD2. The CDR3 has 16 residues. From germline, CDR1 is SGHAT and CDR2 FQNNGV. V was pared by 3 bases and J by 0 bases, with 5 bases of the junction left unmatched.

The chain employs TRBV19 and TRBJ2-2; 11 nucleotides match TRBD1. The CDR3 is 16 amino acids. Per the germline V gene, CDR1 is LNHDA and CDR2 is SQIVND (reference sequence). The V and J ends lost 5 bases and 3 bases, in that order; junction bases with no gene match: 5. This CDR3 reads CASSVGQGADTGELFF. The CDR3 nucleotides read TGTGCCAGTAGTGTCGGACAGGGGGCCGACACCGGGGAGCTGTTTTTT.

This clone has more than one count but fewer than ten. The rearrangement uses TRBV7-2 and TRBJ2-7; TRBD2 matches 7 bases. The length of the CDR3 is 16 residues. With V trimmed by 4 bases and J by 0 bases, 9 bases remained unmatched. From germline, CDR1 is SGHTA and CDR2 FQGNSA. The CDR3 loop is CASSSLSGVNSYEQYF. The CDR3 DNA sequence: TGTGCCAGCAGCTCCCTCAGCGGGGTGAACTCCTACGAGCAGTACTTC.

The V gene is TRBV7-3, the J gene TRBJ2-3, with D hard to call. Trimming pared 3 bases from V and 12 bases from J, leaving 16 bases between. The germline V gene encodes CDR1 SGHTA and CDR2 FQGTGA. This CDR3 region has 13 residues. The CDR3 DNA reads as TGTGCCAGCAGCTTCGGCTTCCAGGCCCCACAGTATTTT. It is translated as CASSFGFQAPQYF.

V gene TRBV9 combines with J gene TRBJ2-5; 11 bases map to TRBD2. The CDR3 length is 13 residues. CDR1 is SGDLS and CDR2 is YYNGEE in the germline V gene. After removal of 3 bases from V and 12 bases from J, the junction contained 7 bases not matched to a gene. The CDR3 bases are TGTGCCAGCAGCGAACTAGCGGGGGAACCGAAGTACTTC. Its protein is CASSELAGEPKYF.

The CDR3 region is CASSLEASGSSYNEQFF. The CDR3 DNA is TGCGCCAGCAGCTTGGAGGCTAGCGGGAGCTCCTACAATGAGCAGTTCTTC. The chain has TRBV5-1 and TRBJ2-1, with 10 bases aligning to TRBD2. The length of the CDR3 is 17 residues. Germline V gene data show CDR1 as SGHRS and CDR2 as YFSETQ. V shed 0 bases and J 0 bases; nucleotides not matched to a gene: 3.

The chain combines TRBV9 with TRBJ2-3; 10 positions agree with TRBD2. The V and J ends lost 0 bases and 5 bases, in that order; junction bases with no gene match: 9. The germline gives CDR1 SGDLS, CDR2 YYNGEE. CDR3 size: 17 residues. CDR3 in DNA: TGTGCCAGCAGCGTAGATCCCAGCGGGAGGGCCGTAGATACGCAGTATTTT. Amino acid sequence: CASSVDPSGRAVDTQYF. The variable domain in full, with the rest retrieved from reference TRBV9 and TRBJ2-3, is DSGVTQTPKHLITATGQRVTLRCSPRSGDLSVYWYQQSLDQGLQFLIQYYNGEERAKGNILERFSAQQFPDLHSELNLSSLELGDSALYFCASSVDPSGRAVDTQYFGPGTRLTVL.

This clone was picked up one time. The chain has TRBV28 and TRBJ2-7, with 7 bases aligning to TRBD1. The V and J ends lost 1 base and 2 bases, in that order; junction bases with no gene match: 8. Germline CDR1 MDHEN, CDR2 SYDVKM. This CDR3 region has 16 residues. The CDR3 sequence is CASSLYPGTVPYEQYF. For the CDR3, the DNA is TGTGCCAGCAGTTTATACCCCGGGACAGTCCCCTACGAGCAGTACTTC.